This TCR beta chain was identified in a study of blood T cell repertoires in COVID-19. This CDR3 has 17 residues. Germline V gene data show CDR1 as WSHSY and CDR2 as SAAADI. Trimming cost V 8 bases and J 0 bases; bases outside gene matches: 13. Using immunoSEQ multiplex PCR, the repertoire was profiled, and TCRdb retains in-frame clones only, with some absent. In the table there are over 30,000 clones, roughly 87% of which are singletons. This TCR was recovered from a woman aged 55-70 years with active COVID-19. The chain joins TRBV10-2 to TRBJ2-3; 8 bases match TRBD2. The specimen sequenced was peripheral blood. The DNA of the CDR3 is TGCGCCAGCTTGCCTTGGGATAGCGGGGTGAGCACAGATACGCAGTATTTT. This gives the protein CASLPWDSGVSTDTQYF.